The present T cell receptor beta chain was sequenced within a study of blood T cell repertoires in COVID-19. Study details: Acute-phase and convalescent COVID-19 samples originated in the United States, Italy and Spain. The analysed material was cDNA or gDNA that came from T cells, B-cell-depleted T cells, or PBMCs.

How the authors handled the data: By means of reference gene primer amplification, nucleated cell counts were estimated. Assay: immunoSEQ multiplex PCR; the TCRdb copy retains only in-frame clones and omits some. Clone size and the V and J calls come from that table; the DNA yielded D and trimming. The sample contains around 220,000 clones, 86% of which appear only once. The sequencing input was peripheral blood. This TCR came from a man aged 45-65 years with acute or convalescent COVID-19.

CDR3 in DNA: TGTGCCAGCAGACCCAACAGGGACGGCACTGAAGCTTTCTTT. Residues: CASRPNRDGTEAFF. The rearrangement joins TRBV21-1 to TRBJ1-1; the table's D call of TRBD1 was not tested on the DNA. TRBV21-1 is flagged as a pseudogene. This CDR3 is 14 amino acids long.